The 17 T cell receptor beta chains below were found in one sample sequenced in a study of beta chain features in type 1 diabetes. General study findings and limits: Shortening that was moderate but significant affected the TCRB CDR3s of Type 1 diabetes patients in all four CD4+ subsets.

Antigens of these TCRs are unknown. As every portion of the isolated RNA was reverse transcribed, the sequencing read expressed TCRB transcripts. The method was immunoSEQ multiplex PCR; TCRdb's version includes in-frame clones alone and lacks a portion of them. This sample has hundreds of thousands of clones, with about 14% found just once. Sequenced: naive CD4+ T cells from blood. The receptors stem from a man aged 18 to 30 with type 1 diabetes.

The chain combines TRBV19 with TRBJ2-6; D is unresolved. The germline V and J ends were trimmed by 5 bases and 0 bases, with 5 bases remaining between them. The CDR3 is 14 residues long. The germline CDR1 and CDR2 sequences are LNHDA and SQIVND (reference sequence). The CDR3 spells CASSFSSGANVLTF. Written as DNA, the CDR3 is TGTGCCAGTAGTTTCTCCTCTGGGGCCAACGTCCTGACTTTC.

This chain links TRBV5-1 with TRBJ2-1; D may be TRBD2 (6 bases). This CDR3 is 14 amino acids long. Germline lookup yields CDR1 SGHRS and CDR2 YFSETQ. With 6 bases removed from V and 4 bases from J, the gap between germline ends came to 14 bases. The chain's CDR3 is CASTIGLIYNEQFF. CDR3 in DNA: TGCGCCAGCACCATCGGACTAATTTACAATGAGCAGTTCTTC.

The chain recombines TRBV5-4 with TRBJ2-5; 7 bases align to TRBD2. In germline, CDR1 is SGHNT, CDR2 YYREEE (reference sequence). This CDR3 contains 13 residues. Germline trimming cut 5 bases from V and 3 bases from J; bases unmatched to any gene: 4. The CDR3: CASRLASEETQYF. The CDR3 DNA reads as TGTGCCAGCAGACTAGCGTCTGAAGAGACCCAGTACTTC. Full variable domain (remainder filled in from reference TRBV5-4 and TRBJ2-5): ETGVTQSPTHLIKTRGQQVTLRCSSQSGHNTVSWYQQALGQGPQFIFQYYREEENGRGNFPPRFSGLQFPNYSSELNVNALELDDSALYLCASRLASEETQYFGPGTRLLVL.

This chain links TRBV9 with TRBJ2-7; a possible D gene is TRBD1 (6 bases). V lost 0 bases, J lost 4 bases, and 11 bases lay in between. Looked up from germline, CDR1 is SGDLS and CDR2 is YYNGEE. This CDR3 contains 14 residues. Written as DNA, the CDR3 is TGTGCCAGCAGCGTAGAGGGGGACCGATACGAGCAGTACTTC. Amino acids: CASSVEGDRYEQYF.

This clone showed up just a few times. Written as DNA, the CDR3 is TGTGCCAGCAGCCAAGTGACAGGGGGGACGAGCAATCAGCCCCAGCATTTT. It encodes CASSQVTGGTSNQPQHF. J is TRBJ1-5 and V is TRBV4-2; 9 bases line up with TRBD1. This CDR3 comprises 17 residues. J was trimmed by 1 base and V by 1 base; bases with no gene match: 5. CDR1 LGHNA and CDR2 YNFKEQ come from the germline V gene.

This clone was found a few times. The genes are TRBV11-2 and TRBJ2-7; TRBD1 matches 11 bases. The length of the CDR3 is 17 residues. Germline V gene lookup returns CDR1 SGHAT and CDR2 FQNNGV. The V gene end was trimmed by 5 bases and the J gene end by 6 bases; junction bases not matched to a gene: 15. As DNA, the CDR3 is TGTGCCAGCAGCCCTAGAGGGACAGGGGGGCCCGAAGGCGAGCAGTACTTC. Encoded protein: CASSPRGTGGPEGEQYF.

The rearrangement joins TRBV15 to TRBJ1-6; D unresolved. This CDR3 is 16 amino acids long. Germline CDR1 and CDR2: LNHNV and YYDKDF (reference sequence). With 0 bases removed from V and 7 bases from J, the gap between germline ends came to 13 bases. CDR3 sequence reads: CATSRDYTRANSPLHF. In nucleotides, the CDR3 is TGTGCCACCAGCAGAGATTACACAAGAGCGAATTCACCCCTCCACTTT.

V gene TRBV29-1 combines with J gene TRBJ2-1, with D uncertain. The germline gives CDR1 SQVTM, CDR2 ANQGSEA. This CDR3 has 13 amino acids. V dropped 7 bases and J dropped 4 bases, with 14 bases sitting between them. The CDR3, as DNA: TGCAGCGCCCTTGCGTCGGTATACAATGAGCAGTTCTTC. As protein: CSALASVYNEQFF.

This clone came up a few times. The rearrangement links TRBV25-1 to TRBJ2-3; D ambiguous. The CDR3 spans 11 residues. Per the germline V gene, CDR1 is MGHDK and CDR2 is SYGVNS. Deletions cut 3 bases from V and 4 bases from J, with 2 bases between. This CDR3 reads CASSDPDTQYF. CDR3 DNA sequence: TGTGCCAGCAGTGATCCAGATACGCAGTATTTT.

This clone has just a few counts. This chain joins TRBV28 and TRBJ1-2; TRBD1 is a possible D gene (6 bases). Trimming stripped 1 base from V and 7 bases from J, with 10 bases between. CDR1 and CDR2 from the germline V gene are MDHEN and SYDVKM. The CDR3 has 13 residues. In DNA, the CDR3 is TGTGCCAGCAGTTTATACAGGGCTCGTGGCTACACCTTC. This codes for CASSLYRARGYTF.

This clone showed up just a few times. This rearrangement joins TRBV28 to TRBJ2-7, with 9 bases matching TRBD1. Germline trimming cut 6 bases from V and 6 bases from J; bases unmatched to any gene: 9. The CDR3 sequence is 14 residues long. Germline CDR1 is MDHEN and CDR2 is SYDVKM. Here the CDR3 reads CASSPGQGLGEQYF. The CDR3 DNA sequence: TGTGCCAGCAGCCCGGGACAGGGTCTTGGCGAGCAGTACTTC.

This clone was observed a handful of times. This chain uses TRBV4-3 with TRBJ2-5, with 7 bases fitting TRBD1. The CDR3 runs to 15 residues. V lost 0 bases, J lost 3 bases, and 4 bases stayed unmatched. Per germline, CDR1 LGHNA and CDR2 YSLEER. The CDR3 here is CASSQEPDRKETQYF. CDR3 in DNA: TGCGCCAGCAGCCAAGAACCGGACAGGAAAGAGACCCAGTACTTC.

The V and J genes are TRBV4-1 and TRBJ2-5, with 14 bases fitting TRBD2. The junction had 6 bases not matched to a gene; V was cut back by 1 base and J by 5 bases. Germline assignment: CDR1 MGHRA and CDR2 YSYEKL. This CDR3 is 17 amino acids long. In DNA form, the CDR3 reads TGCGCCAGCAGCCAAGGACTAGCGGGAGGGCAAGGGGAGACCCAGTACTTC. Protein sequence: CASSQGLAGGQGETQYF.

J is TRBJ2-3 and V is TRBV7-2; TRBD1 or TRBD2 may be the D gene (6 bases each). This CDR3 spans 14 amino acids. Trimming took 5 bases from V and 4 from J, leaving 13 bases between them. Germline V CDR1 and CDR2: SGHTA, FQGNSA. The CDR3 DNA sequence: TGTGCCAGCAGCCGATCGGAGGGGGCAGATACGCAGTATTTT. Translated, it gives CASSRSEGADTQYF.

The V and J genes are TRBV28 and TRBJ2-1; 7 bases are a match to TRBD1. Germline trimming cut 8 bases from V and 6 bases from J; bases unmatched to any gene: 13. From germline, CDR1 is MDHEN and CDR2 SYDVKM. The CDR3 is made up of 15 amino acids. CDR3 nucleotide sequence: TGTGCCAGCGGCGCACCTGGACAGGCAGGCAATGAGCAGTTCTTC. Translation gives CASGAPGQAGNEQFF.

A word on this clone: Being one base from a much bigger clone, this may be a read error. The chain couples TRBV5-6 to TRBJ2-3, with no clear D. The CDR3 consists of 11 residues. The germline gives CDR1 SGHDT, CDR2 YYEEEE. Trimming took off 0 bases at V and 4 bases at J, with 0 bases between the two ends. CDR3 protein: CASSLADTQYF. The CDR3 coding sequence is TGTGCCAGCAGCTTGGCAGATACGCAGTATTTT.

The chain is built from TRBV7-3 and TRBJ2-3; TRBD1 matches at 9 bases. Germline values: CDR1 SGHTA, CDR2 FQGTGA. The CDR3 is 14 residues long. The V segment lost 5 bases and the J segment 4 bases; nucleotides outside the gene matches: 4. The CDR3 region has the DNA TGTGCCAGCAGCGATCGGACAGGGGCAGATACGCAGTATTTT. It translates to CASSDRTGADTQYF.